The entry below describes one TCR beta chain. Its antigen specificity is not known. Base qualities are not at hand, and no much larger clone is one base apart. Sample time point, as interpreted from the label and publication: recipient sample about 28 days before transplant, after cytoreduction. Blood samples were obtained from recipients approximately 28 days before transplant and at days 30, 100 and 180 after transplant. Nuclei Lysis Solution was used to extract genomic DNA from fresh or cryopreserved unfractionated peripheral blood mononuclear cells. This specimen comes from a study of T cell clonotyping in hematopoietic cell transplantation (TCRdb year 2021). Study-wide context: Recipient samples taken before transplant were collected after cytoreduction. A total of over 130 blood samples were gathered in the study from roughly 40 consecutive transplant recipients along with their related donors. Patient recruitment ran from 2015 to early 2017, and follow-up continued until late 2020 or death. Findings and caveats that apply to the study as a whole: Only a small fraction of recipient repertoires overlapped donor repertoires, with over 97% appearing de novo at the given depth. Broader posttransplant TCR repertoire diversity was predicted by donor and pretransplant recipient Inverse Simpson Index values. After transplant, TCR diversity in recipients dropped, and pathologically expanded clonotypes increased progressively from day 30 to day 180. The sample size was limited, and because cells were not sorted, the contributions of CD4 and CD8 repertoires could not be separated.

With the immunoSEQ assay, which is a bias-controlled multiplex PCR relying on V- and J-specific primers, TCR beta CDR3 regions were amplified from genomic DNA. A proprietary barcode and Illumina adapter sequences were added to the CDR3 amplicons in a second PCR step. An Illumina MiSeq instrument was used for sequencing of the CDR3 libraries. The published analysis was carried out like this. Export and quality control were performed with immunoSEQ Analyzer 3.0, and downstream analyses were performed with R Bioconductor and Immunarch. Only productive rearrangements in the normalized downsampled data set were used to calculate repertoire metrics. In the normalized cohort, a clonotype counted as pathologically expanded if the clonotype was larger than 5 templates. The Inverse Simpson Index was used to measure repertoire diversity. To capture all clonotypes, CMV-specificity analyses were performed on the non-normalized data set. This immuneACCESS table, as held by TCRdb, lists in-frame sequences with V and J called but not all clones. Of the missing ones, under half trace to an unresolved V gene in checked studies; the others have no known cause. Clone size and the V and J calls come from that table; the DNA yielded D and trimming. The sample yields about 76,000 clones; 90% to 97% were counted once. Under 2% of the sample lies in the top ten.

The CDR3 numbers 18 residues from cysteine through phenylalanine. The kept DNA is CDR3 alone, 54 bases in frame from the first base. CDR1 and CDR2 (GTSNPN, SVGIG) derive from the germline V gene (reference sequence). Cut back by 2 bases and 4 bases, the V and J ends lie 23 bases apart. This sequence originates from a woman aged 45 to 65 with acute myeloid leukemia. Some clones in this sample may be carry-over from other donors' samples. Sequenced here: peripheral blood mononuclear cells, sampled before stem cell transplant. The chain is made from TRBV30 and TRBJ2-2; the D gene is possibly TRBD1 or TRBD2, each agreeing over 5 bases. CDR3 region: CAWSPYRDVGTGTGELFF. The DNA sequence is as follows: TGTGCCTGGAGTCCCTACCGGGACGTCGGGACGGGCACCGGGGAGCTGTTTTTT.